These 8 T cell receptor beta chains came from one sample sequenced in a study of siplizumab effects on memory and regulatory T cells (dated by TCRdb to between 2019 and 2020). Libraries were made using the immunoSEQ multiplex PCR assay. This is the immuneACCESS table as TCRdb keeps it, with only in-frame sequences that have V and J called. A part of the clones is gone; compared with another copy, unresolved V genes explain less than half, and the rest is unexplained. The table for this sample lists tens of thousands of clones; 95% to 97% of them were counted only once. Clones ranked in the top ten supply around 0.6% of the sample. Sequences were obtained from naive CD4+ T cells sorted from blood. According to the study, the label for this sample's cell subset or site signals: unstimulated naive T cells. These receptors were obtained from a human donor in good health.

V usage is TRBV30 and J usage is TRBJ1-2; TRBD1 is a possible D gene (6 bases). The CDR3 contains 15 residues. In germline, CDR1 is GTSNPN, CDR2 SVGIG (reference sequence). V lost 1 base and J 8 bases, leaving 20 bases between the germline ends. CDR3 protein: CAWSGAQAGAGGYTF. The DNA for the CDR3 is TGTGCCTGGAGTGGGGCCCAGGCGGGGGCAGGGGGCTACACCTTC.

The V call is TRBV5-4, the J call TRBJ2-3, with 9 bases aligning to TRBD2. This CDR3 region has 18 residues. J lost 0 bases, V lost 3 bases, and 11 bases had no gene match. CDR1 and CDR2 from the germline V gene are SGHNT and YYREEE (reference sequence). The CDR3 reads CASSSPVTSGRSTDTQYF. DNA of the CDR3: TGTGCCAGCAGCTCACCTGTCACTAGCGGGCGTAGCACAGATACGCAGTATTTT.

The chain carries TRBV20-1 and TRBJ2-7; D is unclear. Trimming left V 5 bases short and J 4 bases short, with 9 bases between. The CDR3 runs to 11 residues. Germline-derived CDR1 and CDR2 are DFQATT and SNEGSKA (reference sequence). In nucleotides, the CDR3 is TGCAGTGCTTATCAGAGTTACGAGCAGTACTTC. Its translation is CSAYQSYEQYF.

This chain connects TRBV11-2 to TRBJ2-5; weak D call: TRBD2 (6 bases). The germline gives CDR1 SGHAT, CDR2 FQNNGV. V shed 0 bases and J shed 2 bases, with 16 bases lying between them. CDR3 length: 17 residues. The CDR3 nucleotides read TGTGCCAGCAGCTTAGAGACCGGGAGAGAGGGGCAAGAGACCCAGTACTTC. Protein sequence: CASSLETGREGQETQYF. The full variable domain, its missing parts supplied by reference TRBV11-2 and TRBJ2-5, is EAGVAQSPRYKIIEKRQSVAFWCNPISGHATLYWYQQILGQGPKLLIQFQNNGVVDDSQLPKDRFSAERLKGVDSTLKIQPAKLEDSAVYLCASSLETGREGQETQYFGPGTRLLVL.

The chain recombines TRBV28 with TRBJ2-1, with TRBD2 matching over 9 bases. Trimming removed 7 bases from V and 7 bases from J; junction bases left unmatched: 11. The CDR3 totals 15 residues. Germline CDR1 reads MDHEN; CDR2 reads SYDVKM. CDR3 in amino acids: CASMRAGGPSNEQFF. DNA for the CDR3: TGTGCCAGCATGAGGGCGGGAGGGCCGAGTAATGAGCAGTTCTTC.

This clone was detected once. This sequence joins TRBV18 and TRBJ1-2, with D unresolved. Germline V gene sequence: CDR1 KGHSH, CDR2 LQKENI. V was cut by 1 base and J by 8 bases, with 11 bases left in between. This CDR3 is built from 13 residues. DNA of the CDR3: TGTGCCAGCTCACCACAGGGTTTAGTCGGCTACACCTTC. This translates into CASSPQGLVGYTF.

This chain connects TRBV10-3 to TRBJ2-7; D is possibly TRBD2 (6 bases). The CDR3 totals 14 residues. CDR1 ENHRY and CDR2 SYGVKD come from the germline V gene. V lost 7 bases and J 1 base, leaving 14 bases between the germline ends. This CDR3 is CAIKDRDSSYEQYF. The CDR3 DNA sequence: TGTGCCATCAAAGACCGGGACTCGTCCTACGAGCAGTACTTC.

For the CDR3, the DNA is TGTGCCAGCAGCGGGGTAGCGGGAGCAAACAATGAGCAGTTCTTC. It yields the protein CASSGVAGANNEQFF. The rearrangement joins TRBV28 to TRBJ2-1, with 9 positions matching TRBD2. This CDR3 contains 15 residues. The germline V gene has CDR1 MDHEN and CDR2 SYDVKM. V trimming: 6 bases; J trimming: 5 bases; junction bases outside the gene matches: 8.